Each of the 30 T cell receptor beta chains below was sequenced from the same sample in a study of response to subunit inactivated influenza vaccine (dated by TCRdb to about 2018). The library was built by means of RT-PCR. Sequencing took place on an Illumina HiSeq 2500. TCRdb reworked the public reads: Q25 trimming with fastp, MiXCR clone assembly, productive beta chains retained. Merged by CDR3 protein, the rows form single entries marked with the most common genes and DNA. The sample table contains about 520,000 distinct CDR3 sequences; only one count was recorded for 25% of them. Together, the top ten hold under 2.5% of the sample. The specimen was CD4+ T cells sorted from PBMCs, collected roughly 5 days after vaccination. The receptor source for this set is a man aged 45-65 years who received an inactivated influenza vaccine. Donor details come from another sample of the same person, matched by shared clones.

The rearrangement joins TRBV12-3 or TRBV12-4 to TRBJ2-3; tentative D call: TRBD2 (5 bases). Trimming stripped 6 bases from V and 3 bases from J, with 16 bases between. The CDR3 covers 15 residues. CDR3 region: CASSPRDGRTDTQYF. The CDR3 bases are TGTGCCAGCAGCCCCCGGGATGGGCGGACAGATACGCAGTATTTT.

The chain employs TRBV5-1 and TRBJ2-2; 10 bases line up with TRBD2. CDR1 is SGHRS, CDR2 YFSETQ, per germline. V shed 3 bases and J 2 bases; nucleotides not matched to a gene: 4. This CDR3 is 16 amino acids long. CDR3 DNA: TGCGCCAGCAGCTGGGCTAGCGGGGGAAACACCGGGGAGCTGTTTTTT. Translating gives CASSWASGGNTGELFF.

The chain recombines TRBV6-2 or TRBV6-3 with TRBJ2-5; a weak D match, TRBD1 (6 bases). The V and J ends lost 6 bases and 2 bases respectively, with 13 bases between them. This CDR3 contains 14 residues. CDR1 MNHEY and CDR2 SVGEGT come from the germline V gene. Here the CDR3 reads CASRDSHLQETQYF. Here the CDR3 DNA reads TGTGCCAGCAGGGACAGCCACCTTCAAGAGACCCAGTACTTC.

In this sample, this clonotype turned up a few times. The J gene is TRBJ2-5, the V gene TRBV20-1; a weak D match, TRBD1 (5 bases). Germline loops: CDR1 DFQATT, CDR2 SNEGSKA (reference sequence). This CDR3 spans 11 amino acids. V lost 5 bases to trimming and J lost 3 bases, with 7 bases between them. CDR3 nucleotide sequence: TGCAGTGCTTGGGGCGAAGAGACCCAGTACTTC. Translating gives CSAWGEETQYF.

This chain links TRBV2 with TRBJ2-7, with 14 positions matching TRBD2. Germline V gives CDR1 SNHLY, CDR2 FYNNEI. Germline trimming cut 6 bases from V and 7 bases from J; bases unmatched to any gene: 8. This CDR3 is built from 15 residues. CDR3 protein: CASSGLAGGSGEQYF. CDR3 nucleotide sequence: TGTGCCAGCAGCGGACTAGCGGGGGGATCGGGGGAGCAGTACTTC.

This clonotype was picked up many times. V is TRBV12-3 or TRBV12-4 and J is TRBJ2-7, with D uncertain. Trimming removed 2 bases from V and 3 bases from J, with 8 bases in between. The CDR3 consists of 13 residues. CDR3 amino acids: CASSLSPNYEQYF. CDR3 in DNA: TGTGCCAGCAGTTTATCCCCTAACTACGAGCAGTACTTC.

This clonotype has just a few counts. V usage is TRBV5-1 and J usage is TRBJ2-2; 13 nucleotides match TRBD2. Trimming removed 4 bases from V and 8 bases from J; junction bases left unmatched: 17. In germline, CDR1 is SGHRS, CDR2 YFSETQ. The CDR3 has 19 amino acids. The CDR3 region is CASSGGLAGHNPHQGELFF. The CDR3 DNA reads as TGCGCCAGCAGCGGGGGACTAGCGGGACATAACCCCCACCAAGGGGAGCTGTTTTTT.

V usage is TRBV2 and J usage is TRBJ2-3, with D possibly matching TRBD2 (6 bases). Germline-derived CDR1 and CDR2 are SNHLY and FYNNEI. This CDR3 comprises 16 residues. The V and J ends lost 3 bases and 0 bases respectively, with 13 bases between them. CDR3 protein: CASSDPGGPSTDTQYF. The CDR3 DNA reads TGTGCCAGCAGTGACCCCGGGGGACCAAGCACAGATACGCAGTATTTT.

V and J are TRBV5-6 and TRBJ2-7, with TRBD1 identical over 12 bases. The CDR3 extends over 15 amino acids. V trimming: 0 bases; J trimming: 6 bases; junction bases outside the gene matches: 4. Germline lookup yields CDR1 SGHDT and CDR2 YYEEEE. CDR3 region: CASSLGRDRGREQYF. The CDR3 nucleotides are TGTGCCAGCAGCTTGGGTCGGGACAGGGGGCGCGAGCAGTACTTC.

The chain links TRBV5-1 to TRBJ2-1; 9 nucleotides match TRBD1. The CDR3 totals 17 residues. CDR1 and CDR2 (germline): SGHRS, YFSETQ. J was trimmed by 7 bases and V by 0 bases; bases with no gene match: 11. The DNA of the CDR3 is TGCGCCAGCAGCTTGGTCCATCAGGGACAGGGTTTTAATGAGCAGTTCTTC. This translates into CASSLVHQGQGFNEQFF.

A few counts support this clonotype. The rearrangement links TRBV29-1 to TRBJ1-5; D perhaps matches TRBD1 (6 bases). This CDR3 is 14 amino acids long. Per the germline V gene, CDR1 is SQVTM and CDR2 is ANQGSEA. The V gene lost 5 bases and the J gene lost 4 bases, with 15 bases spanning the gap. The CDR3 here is CSVQAGGGNQPQHF. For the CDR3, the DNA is TGCAGCGTTCAGGCGGGAGGGGGGAATCAGCCCCAGCATTTT.

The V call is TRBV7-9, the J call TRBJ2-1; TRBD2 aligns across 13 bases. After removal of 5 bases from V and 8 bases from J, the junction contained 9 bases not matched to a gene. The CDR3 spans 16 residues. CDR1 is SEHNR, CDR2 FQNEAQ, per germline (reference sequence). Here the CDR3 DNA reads TGTGCCAGCAGCGCCTTACGGACTAGCGGGAGTGATGAGCAGTTCTTC. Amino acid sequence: CASSALRTSGSDEQFF. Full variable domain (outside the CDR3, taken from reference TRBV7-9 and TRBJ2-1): DTGVSQNPRHKITKRGQNVTFRCDPISEHNRLYWYRQTLGQGPEFLTYFQNEAQLEKSRLLSDRFSAERPKGSFSTLEIQRTEQGDSAMYLCASSALRTSGSDEQFFGPGTRLTVL.

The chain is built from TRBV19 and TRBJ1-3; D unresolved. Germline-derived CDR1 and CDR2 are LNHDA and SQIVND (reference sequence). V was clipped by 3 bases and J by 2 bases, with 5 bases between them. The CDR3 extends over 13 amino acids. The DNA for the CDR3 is TGTGCCAGTAGTATTATCCCTGGAAACACCATATATTTT. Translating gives CASSIIPGNTIYF.

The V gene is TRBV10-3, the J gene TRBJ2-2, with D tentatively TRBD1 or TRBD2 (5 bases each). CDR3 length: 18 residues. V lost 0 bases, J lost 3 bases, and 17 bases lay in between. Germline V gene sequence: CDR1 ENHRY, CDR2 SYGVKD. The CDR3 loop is CAISESGPWRSYTGELFF. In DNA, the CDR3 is TGTGCCATCAGTGAGTCGGGACCTTGGAGGTCTTACACCGGGGAGCTGTTTTTT.

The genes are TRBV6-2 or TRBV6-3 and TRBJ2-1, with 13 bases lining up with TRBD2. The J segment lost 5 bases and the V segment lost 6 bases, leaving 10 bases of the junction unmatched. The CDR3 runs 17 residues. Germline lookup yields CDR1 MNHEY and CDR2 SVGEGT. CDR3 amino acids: CASSPGTSGTPHNEQFF. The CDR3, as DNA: TGTGCCAGCAGCCCCGGGACTAGCGGGACCCCTCACAATGAGCAGTTCTTC.

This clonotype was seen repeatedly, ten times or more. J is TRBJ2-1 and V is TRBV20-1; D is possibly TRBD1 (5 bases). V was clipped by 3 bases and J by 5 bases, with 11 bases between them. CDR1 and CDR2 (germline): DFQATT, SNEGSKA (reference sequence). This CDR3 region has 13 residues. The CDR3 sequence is CSASGGANNEQFF. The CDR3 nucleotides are TGCAGTGCTAGCGGTGGGGCGAACAATGAGCAGTTCTTC.

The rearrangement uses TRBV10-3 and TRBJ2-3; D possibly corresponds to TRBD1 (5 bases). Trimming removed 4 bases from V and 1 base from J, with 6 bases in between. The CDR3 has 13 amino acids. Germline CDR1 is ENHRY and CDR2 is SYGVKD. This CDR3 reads CAISVQGTDTQYF. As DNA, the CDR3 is TGTGCCATCAGTGTACAGGGCACAGATACGCAGTATTTT.

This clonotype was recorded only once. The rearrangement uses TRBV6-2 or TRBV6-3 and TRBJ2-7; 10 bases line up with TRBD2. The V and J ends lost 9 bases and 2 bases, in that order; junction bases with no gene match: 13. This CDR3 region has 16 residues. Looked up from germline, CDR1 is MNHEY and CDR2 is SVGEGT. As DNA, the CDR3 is TGTGCCAGTTCTTTAGCGGGAGGTTTGAAGCCCTACGAGCAGTACTTC. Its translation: CASSLAGGLKPYEQYF.

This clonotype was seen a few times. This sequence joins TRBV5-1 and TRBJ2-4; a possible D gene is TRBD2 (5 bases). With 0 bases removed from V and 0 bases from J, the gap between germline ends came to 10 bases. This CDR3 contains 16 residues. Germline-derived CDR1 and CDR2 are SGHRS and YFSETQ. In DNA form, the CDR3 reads TGCGCCAGCAGCTTGGGGGAGCGGCTAGCCAAAAACATTCAGTACTTC. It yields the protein CASSLGERLAKNIQYF.

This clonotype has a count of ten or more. This CDR3 reads CASSLLGTGNTEAFF. In nucleotides, the CDR3 is TGTGCCAGCAGCTTACTCGGGACAGGGAACACTGAAGCTTTCTTT. This sequence joins TRBV11-2 and TRBJ1-1; 8 bases are shared with TRBD1. The V gene end was trimmed by 2 bases and the J gene end by 1 base; junction bases not matched to a gene: 3. This CDR3 comprises 15 residues. Germline CDR1 is SGHAT and CDR2 is FQNNGV.

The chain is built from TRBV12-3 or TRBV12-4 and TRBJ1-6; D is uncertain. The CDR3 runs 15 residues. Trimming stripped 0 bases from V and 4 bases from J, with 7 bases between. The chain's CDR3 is CASSLAPSYNSPLHF. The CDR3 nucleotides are TGTGCCAGCAGTTTAGCGCCTTCTTATAATTCACCCCTCCACTTT.

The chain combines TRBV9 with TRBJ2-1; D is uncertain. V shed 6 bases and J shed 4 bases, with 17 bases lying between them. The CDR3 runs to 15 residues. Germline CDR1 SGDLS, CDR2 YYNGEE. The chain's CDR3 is CASTSGQATYNEQFF. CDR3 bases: TGTGCCAGCACGAGTGGGCAGGCTACATACAATGAGCAGTTCTTC.

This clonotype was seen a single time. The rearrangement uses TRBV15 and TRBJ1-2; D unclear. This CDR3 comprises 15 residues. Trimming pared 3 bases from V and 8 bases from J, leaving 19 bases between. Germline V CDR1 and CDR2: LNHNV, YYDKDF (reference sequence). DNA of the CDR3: TGTGCCACCAGCAGTGGCCCCCAGCGGGGTGGAGGCTACACCTTC. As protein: CATSSGPQRGGGYTF.

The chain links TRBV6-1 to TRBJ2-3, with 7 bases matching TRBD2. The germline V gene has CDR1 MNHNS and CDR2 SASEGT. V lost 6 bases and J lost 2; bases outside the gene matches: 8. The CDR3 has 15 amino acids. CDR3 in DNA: TGTGCCAGCAGGCCTAGCGGATATAACACAGATACGCAGTATTTT. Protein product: CASRPSGYNTDTQYF.

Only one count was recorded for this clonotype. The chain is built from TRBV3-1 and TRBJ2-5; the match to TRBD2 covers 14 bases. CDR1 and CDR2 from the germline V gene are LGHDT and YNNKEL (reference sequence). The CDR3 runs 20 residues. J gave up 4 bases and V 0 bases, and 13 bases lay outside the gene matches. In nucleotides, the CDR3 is TGTGCCAGCAGCCAAGAAGGGGGGACTAGCGGGAGTCGCCCACTAGAGACCCAGTACTTC. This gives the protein CASSQEGGTSGSRPLETQYF.

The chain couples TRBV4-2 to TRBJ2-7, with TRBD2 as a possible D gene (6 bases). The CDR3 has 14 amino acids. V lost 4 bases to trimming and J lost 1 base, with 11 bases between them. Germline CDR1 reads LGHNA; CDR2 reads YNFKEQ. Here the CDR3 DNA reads TGTGCCAGCAGCCCGGGGGACCAATCCTACGAGCAGTACTTC. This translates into CASSPGDQSYEQYF.

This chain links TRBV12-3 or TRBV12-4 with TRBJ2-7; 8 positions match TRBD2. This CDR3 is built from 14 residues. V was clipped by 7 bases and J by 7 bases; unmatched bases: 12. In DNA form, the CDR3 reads TGTGCCAGCAACCCCGGGGGGGGCCGTGGAGAGCAGTACTTC. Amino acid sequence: CASNPGGGRGEQYF.

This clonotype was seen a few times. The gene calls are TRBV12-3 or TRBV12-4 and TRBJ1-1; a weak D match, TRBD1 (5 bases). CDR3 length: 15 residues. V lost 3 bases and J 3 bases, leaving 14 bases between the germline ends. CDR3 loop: CASSFLGPWDTEAFF. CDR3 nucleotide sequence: TGTGCCAGCAGTTTCCTGGGGCCCTGGGACACTGAAGCTTTCTTT.

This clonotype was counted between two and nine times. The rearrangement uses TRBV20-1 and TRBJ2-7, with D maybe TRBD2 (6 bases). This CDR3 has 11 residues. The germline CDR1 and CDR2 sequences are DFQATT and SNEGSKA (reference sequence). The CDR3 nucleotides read TGCAGCGGGACTGCTCACTACGAGCAGTACTTC. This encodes CSGTAHYEQYF.

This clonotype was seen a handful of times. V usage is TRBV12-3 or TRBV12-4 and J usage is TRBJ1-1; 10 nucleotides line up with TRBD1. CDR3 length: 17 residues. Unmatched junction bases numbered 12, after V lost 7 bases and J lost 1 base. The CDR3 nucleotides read TGTGCCAGCACCCCTGGACAGGGGGAGCTACGGAACACTGAAGCTTTCTTT. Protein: CASTPGQGELRNTEAFF.